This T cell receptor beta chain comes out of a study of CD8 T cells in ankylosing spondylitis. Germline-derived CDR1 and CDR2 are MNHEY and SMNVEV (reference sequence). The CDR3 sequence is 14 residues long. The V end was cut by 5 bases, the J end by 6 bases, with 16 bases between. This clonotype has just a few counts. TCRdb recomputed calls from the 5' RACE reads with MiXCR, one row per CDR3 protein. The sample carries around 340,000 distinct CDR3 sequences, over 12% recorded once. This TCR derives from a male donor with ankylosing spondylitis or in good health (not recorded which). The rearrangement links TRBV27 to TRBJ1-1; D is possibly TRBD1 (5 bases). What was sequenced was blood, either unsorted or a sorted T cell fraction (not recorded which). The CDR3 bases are TGTGCCAGCAGTCCCCAAGCCGGGGCCTCTGAAGCTTTCTTT. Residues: CASSPQAGASEAFF.